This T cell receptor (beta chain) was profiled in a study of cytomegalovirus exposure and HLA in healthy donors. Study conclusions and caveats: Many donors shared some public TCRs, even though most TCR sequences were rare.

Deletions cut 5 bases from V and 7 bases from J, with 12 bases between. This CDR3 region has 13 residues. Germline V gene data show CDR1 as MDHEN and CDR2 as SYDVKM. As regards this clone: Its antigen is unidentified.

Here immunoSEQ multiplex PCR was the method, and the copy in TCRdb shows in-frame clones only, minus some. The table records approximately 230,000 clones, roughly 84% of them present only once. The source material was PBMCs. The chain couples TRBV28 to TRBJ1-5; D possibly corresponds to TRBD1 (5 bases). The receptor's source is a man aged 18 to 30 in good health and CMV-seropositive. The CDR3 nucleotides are TGTGCCAGCAGTCGGGGGGACCGACAGCCCCAGCATTTT. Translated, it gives CASSRGDRQPQHF.